This T cell receptor (beta chain) was found in a study of cytomegalovirus exposure and HLA in healthy donors. The wider study: Early released data comprised tens of millions of unique TCRs from HLA-typed donors. General study findings and limits: For most subjects, TCR beta sequences were reported to predict HLA-A and HLA-B alleles with accuracy. Some TCR beta chains (more than 150 of them) were listed as cytomegalovirus-associated. The likely explanation for a cluster of highly shared sequence variants was sequencing artifact.

This CDR3 spans 12 amino acids. V dropped 0 bases and J dropped 8 bases, with 7 bases sitting between them. The germline V gene encodes CDR1 MRHNA and CDR2 SNTAGT. As concerns this clone: No antigen is known for it.

Primers for the PCR totalled 60 Vbeta and 13 Jbeta. Sequenced by immunoSEQ multiplex PCR; TCRdb stores in-frame clones only, minus some. The sample records roughly 97,000 clones, around 10% being singletons. This receptor was taken from a man aged 50 or older in good health and CMV-seropositive. The specimen sequenced was PBMCs. The rearrangement links TRBV6-4 to TRBJ1-2; a possible D gene is TRBD1 (5 bases). The CDR3: CASSDSQGGYTF. The CDR3 DNA is TGTGCCAGCAGTGACTCCCAGGGCGGCTACACCTTC.